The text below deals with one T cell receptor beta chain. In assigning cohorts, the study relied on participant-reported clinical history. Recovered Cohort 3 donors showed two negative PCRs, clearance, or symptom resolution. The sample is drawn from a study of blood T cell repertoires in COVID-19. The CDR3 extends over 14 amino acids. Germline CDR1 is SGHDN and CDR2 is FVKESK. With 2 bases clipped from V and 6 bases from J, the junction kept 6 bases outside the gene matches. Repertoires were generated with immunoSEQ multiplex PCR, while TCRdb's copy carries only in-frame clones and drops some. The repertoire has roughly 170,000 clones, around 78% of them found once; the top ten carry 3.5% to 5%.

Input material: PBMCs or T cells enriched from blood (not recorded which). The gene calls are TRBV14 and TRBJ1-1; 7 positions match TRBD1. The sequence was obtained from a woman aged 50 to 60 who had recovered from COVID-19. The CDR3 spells CASSQRGRSSEAFF. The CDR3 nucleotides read TGTGCCAGCAGCCAAAGGGGGCGTTCTTCTGAAGCTTTCTTT.